What follows are 15 T cell receptor beta chains derived from one specimen sequenced in a study of cytomegalovirus exposure and HLA in healthy donors. Generated by immunoSEQ multiplex PCR, the TCRdb table keeps only in-frame clones and is missing some. The sample has about 130,000 clones, approximately 89% seen once. Sequencing input: PBMCs. These receptors all come from a young woman in good health and CMV-seropositive.

The chain combines TRBV9 with TRBJ1-2, with 8 nucleotides matching TRBD1. The J segment lost 10 bases and the V segment lost 4 bases, leaving 3 bases of the junction unmatched. Germline CDR1 reads SGDLS; CDR2 reads YYNGEE. The CDR3 extends over 11 amino acids. The CDR3: CASSTQGAYTF. The CDR3 bases are TGTGCCAGCAGCACCCAGGGGGCCTACACCTTC.

This clone appeared a single time. V and J are TRBV19 and TRBJ1-1; D is perhaps TRBD1 (6 bases). V lost 3 bases to trimming and J lost 7 bases, with 18 bases between them. Germline CDR1 and CDR2: LNHDA and SQIVND (reference sequence). This CDR3 has 15 residues. The CDR3 sequence: CASSISTRGRNEAFF. The DNA for the CDR3 is TGTGCCAGTAGTATCTCGACCAGGGGACGGAATGAAGCTTTCTTT.

The V and J genes are TRBV7-3 and TRBJ2-1, with TRBD2 matching 11 bases. Trimming took 3 bases from V and 6 from J; bases not matched to a gene: 4. This CDR3 contains 15 residues. Germline V lookup: CDR1 SGHTA, CDR2 FQGTGA. The CDR3 DNA follows: TGTGCCAGCAGCTTTAGCGGGGGGGCTCCCAATGAGCAGTTCTTC. Translated: CASSFSGGAPNEQFF.

The chain carries TRBV7-9 and TRBJ2-7; TRBD1 matches 7 bases. This CDR3 is built from 14 residues. Trimming took 2 bases from V and 6 from J; bases not matched to a gene: 7. CDR1 is SEHNR, CDR2 FQNEAQ, per germline (reference sequence). The CDR3 DNA reads TGTGCCAGCAGCTTACCGGGACAGACCGCCGAGCAGTACTTC. Its protein is CASSLPGQTAEQYF. Based on the CDR3 plus reference TRBV7-9 and TRBJ2-7, the full variable domain is DTGVSQNPRHKITKRGQNVTFRCDPISEHNRLYWYRQTLGQGPEFLTYFQNEAQLEKSRLLSDRFSAERPKGSFSTLEIQRTEQGDSAMYLCASSLPGQTAEQYFGPGTRLTVT.

This clone was observed a handful of times. The J gene is TRBJ2-1, the V gene TRBV15, with D possibly TRBD1 on 6 matching bases. CDR1 is LNHNV, CDR2 YYDKDF, per germline (reference sequence). Between the trimmed V and J ends, which lost 3 bases and 2 bases, there was a span of 11 bases. There are 15 residues in the CDR3. In nucleotides, the CDR3 is TGTGCCACCAGCAGGGACAGTGGGCCCTACAATGAGCAGTTCTTC. This gives the protein CATSRDSGPYNEQFF.

The V gene is TRBV9, the J gene TRBJ2-3; TRBD2 aligns across 10 bases. Germline CDR1 reads SGDLS; CDR2 reads YYNGEE. This CDR3 has 17 residues. After removal of 0 bases from V and 6 bases from J, the junction contained 10 bases not matched to a gene. The CDR3 loop reads CASSVARLAGAPDTQYF. The CDR3 region has the DNA TGTGCCAGCAGCGTAGCTCGCCTAGCGGGGGCCCCCGATACGCAGTATTTT. Using reference TRBV9 and TRBJ2-3 for the parts outside the CDR3, the full variable domain is DSGVTQTPKHLITATGQRVTLRCSPRSGDLSVYWYQQSLDQGLQFLIQYYNGEERAKGNILERFSAQQFPDLHSELNLSSLELGDSALYFCASSVARLAGAPDTQYFGPGTRLTVL.

This rearrangement joins TRBV5-1 to TRBJ1-2, with D uncertain. This CDR3 is 13 amino acids long. V shed 7 bases and J shed 4 bases, with 14 bases lying between them. CDR1 and CDR2 from the germline V gene are SGHRS and YFSETQ. The CDR3 protein is CASSQQSRYGYTF. The CDR3 DNA is TGCGCCAGCTCGCAACAGAGTCGCTATGGCTACACCTTC.

The chain joins TRBV27 to TRBJ2-1; 7 bases fit TRBD1. The germline gives CDR1 MNHEY, CDR2 SMNVEV (reference sequence). V was clipped by 2 bases and J by 0 bases; unmatched bases: 19. The CDR3 has 21 residues. CDR3 sequence: CASSLDRVRNGILSSYNEQFF. The CDR3 bases are TGTGCCAGCAGTTTAGACAGGGTGAGGAACGGAATCCTTAGCTCCTACAATGAGCAGTTCTTC.

The chain carries TRBV21-1 and TRBJ1-2. TRBV21-1 is recorded as a pseudogene. The CDR3 totals 14 residues. The CDR3 loop reads CASSGPDGIYGYTF. The CDR3 DNA reads as TGTGCCAGCAGCGGACCGGACGGGATCTATGGCTACACCTTC.

The rearrangement uses TRBV7-6 and TRBJ1-6; 9 bases fit TRBD1. CDR1 SGHVS and CDR2 FNYEAQ come from the germline V gene. Trimming removed 5 bases from V and 10 bases from J; junction bases left unmatched: 9. The CDR3 spans 15 residues. CDR3 bases: TGTGCCAGCAGCCTAAGAGGGACAGGGAACTCACCCCTCCACTTT. It codes for CASSLRGTGNSPLHF. Based on the CDR3 plus reference TRBV7-6 and TRBJ1-6, the full variable domain is GAGVSQSPRYKVTKRGQDVALRCDPISGHVSLYWYRQALGQGPEFLTYFNYEAQQDKSGLPNDRFSAERPEGSISTLTIQRTEQRDSAMYRCASSLRGTGNSPLHFGNGTRLTVT.

The rearrangement joins TRBV18 to TRBJ1-5, with D maybe TRBD1 (5 bases). V was cut by 5 bases and J by 0 bases, with 11 bases left in between. The CDR3 length is 15 residues. Germline V gives CDR1 KGHSH, CDR2 LQKENI. The CDR3 is CASSSGDYSNQPQHF. The DNA of the CDR3 is TGTGCCAGCTCATCCGGGGACTATAGCAATCAGCCCCAGCATTTT.

V usage is TRBV6-5 and J usage is TRBJ1-1, with 7 bases fitting TRBD1. The CDR3 totals 14 residues. The germline gives CDR1 MNHEY, CDR2 SVGAGI. V lost 5 bases, J lost 7 bases, and 10 bases stayed unmatched. This CDR3 reads CASSRGLRDSEAFF. In DNA, the CDR3 is TGTGCCAGCAGTCGAGGGCTCCGGGACAGTGAAGCTTTCTTT.

This sequence joins TRBV9 and TRBJ2-5; 14 bases are a match to TRBD2. V was pared by 2 bases and J by 4 bases, with 1 base of the junction left unmatched. Germline V gene lookup returns CDR1 SGDLS and CDR2 YYNGEE. This CDR3 region has 15 residues. The CDR3 region has the DNA TGTGCCAGCAGCGTGACTAGCGGGGGGGCAGAGACCCAGTACTTC. Translating gives CASSVTSGGAETQYF.

The gene calls are TRBV27 and TRBJ1-2; TRBD1 matches at 8 bases. CDR3 size: 17 residues. The ends lost 6 bases at V and 7 bases at J; junction bases unmatched: 19. Per the germline V gene, CDR1 is MNHEY and CDR2 is SMNVEV (reference sequence). The CDR3 sequence is CASSLRSGQDRGSGYTF. The CDR3 DNA follows: TGTGCCAGCAGCCTACGGTCGGGGCAAGACAGGGGAAGTGGCTACACCTTC.

The V and J genes are TRBV28 and TRBJ2-1; TRBD1 matches 10 bases. Germline assignment: CDR1 MDHEN and CDR2 SYDVKM. The CDR3 sequence is 13 residues long. V lost 9 bases and J lost 8; bases outside the gene matches: 7. CDR3 in amino acids: CASRTGGAYEQFF. CDR3 nucleotides: TGTGCCAGTCGGACAGGGGGGGCTTATGAGCAGTTCTTC. The full variable domain, with the rest looked up from reference TRBV28 and TRBJ2-1, is DVKVTQSSRYLVKRTGEKVFLECVQDMDHENMFWYRQDPGLGLRLIYFSYDVKMKEKGDIPEGYSVSREKKERFSLILESASTNQTSMYLCASRTGGAYEQFFGPGTRLTVL.